These 25 T cell receptor beta chains were all obtained from the same sample, sequenced in a study of shared clonotypes between healthy human individuals. Profiling relied on immunoSEQ multiplex PCR, and the TCRdb table lists in-frame clones only, not all of them. The sample shows roughly 2.2 million clones, roughly 90% of them seen only once. The sequenced material came from naive CD4+ T cells from PBMCs. The subset: CD45RA+ positively selected. These receptors came from a man in his late teens or twenties in good health. Some clones in this sample may be carry-over from other donors' samples.

This chain connects TRBV27 to TRBJ1-4; tentative D call: TRBD1 (6 bases). Germline CDR1 is MNHEY and CDR2 is SMNVEV (reference sequence). V lost 6 bases and J 8 bases, leaving 16 bases between the germline ends. This CDR3 spans 14 amino acids. CDR3 bases: TGTGCCAGCAGCCTACAGGGTATGGGGGAAAAACTGTTTTTT. As protein: CASSLQGMGEKLFF. Complete variable domain (other parts from reference TRBV27 and TRBJ1-4): EAQVTQNPRYLITVTGKKLTVTCSQNMNHEYMSWYRQDPGLGLRQIYYSMNVEVTDKGDVPEGYKVSRKEKRNFPLILESPSPNQTSLYFCASSLQGMGEKLFFGSGTQLSVL.

V is TRBV6-1 and J is TRBJ2-7, with 9 bases identical to TRBD1. Germline CDR1 reads MNHNS; CDR2 reads SASEGT. With V trimmed by 7 bases and J by 3 bases, 4 bases remained unmatched. This CDR3 has 13 residues. CDR3 residues: CASTGTGFYEQYF. Written as DNA, the CDR3 is TGTGCCAGCACCGGGACAGGGTTCTACGAGCAGTACTTC.

This sequence joins TRBV6-1 and TRBJ2-2, with TRBD2 identical over 8 bases. The trim removed 6 bases at V and 2 bases at J, leaving 2 bases unmatched. The CDR3 has 14 amino acids. The V gene's germline CDR1 is MNHNS and CDR2 SASEGT. The CDR3 loop is CASRTSANTGELFF. The DNA of the CDR3 is TGTGCCAGCAGGACTAGCGCAAACACCGGGGAGCTGTTTTTT.

This chain uses TRBV10-3 with TRBJ2-3; the D gene could be TRBD1 or TRBD2 (5 bases each). CDR1 is ENHRY, CDR2 SYGVKD, per germline. This CDR3 has 13 residues. With 4 bases removed from V and 6 bases from J, the gap between germline ends came to 11 bases. In nucleotides, the CDR3 is TGTGCCATCAGTGCGGGGCAACAGGATACGCAGTATTTT. The encoded protein is CAISAGQQDTQYF.

This clone was recorded once. The chain combines TRBV7-3 with TRBJ2-3; weak D call: TRBD2 (5 bases). The ends were cut back, 2 bases at V and 2 bases at J, with 11 bases in the middle. Germline CDR1 and CDR2: SGHTA and FQGTGA. The CDR3 is 15 amino acids. The CDR3 spells CASSLGAGDTDTQYF. CDR3 sequence (DNA): TGTGCCAGCAGCTTAGGTGCGGGTGACACAGATACGCAGTATTTT.

V usage is TRBV4-1 and J usage is TRBJ2-3, with D uncertain. The germline V gene has CDR1 MGHRA and CDR2 YSYEKL. CDR3 length: 14 residues. Trimming removed 3 bases from V and 0 bases from J, with 7 bases in between. The CDR3: CASSHTDSTDTQYF. CDR3 DNA sequence: TGCGCCAGCAGCCACACAGACAGCACAGATACGCAGTATTTT.

The chain recombines TRBV7-9 with TRBJ2-5; D unclear. Germline CDR1 SEHNR, CDR2 FQNEAQ (reference sequence). V lost 1 base and J 7 bases, leaving 13 bases between the germline ends. The CDR3 runs 14 residues. The CDR3 bases are TGTGCCAGCAGCTTAGGGAGTGGCTGGGGGACCCAGTACTTC. Its protein product is CASSLGSGWGTQYF.

The rearrangement joins TRBV27 to TRBJ1-2; D remains unclear. V gave up 5 bases and J gave up 4 bases, with 11 bases separating them. The CDR3 covers 13 residues. Germline CDR1 is MNHEY and CDR2 is SMNVEV (reference sequence). The CDR3 is CASSPRQAYGYTF. The CDR3 DNA is TGTGCCAGCAGTCCCCGGCAGGCCTATGGCTACACCTTC.

This clone appeared a single time. V usage is TRBV15 and J usage is TRBJ2-7; 7 bases match TRBD2. The germline V gene has CDR1 LNHNV and CDR2 YYDKDF (reference sequence). CDR3 length: 15 residues. With 5 bases clipped from V and 3 bases from J, the junction kept 10 bases outside the gene matches. Here the CDR3 reads CATSPPPSGSYEQYF. In nucleotides, the CDR3 is TGTGCCACCAGCCCACCCCCTAGCGGAAGCTACGAGCAGTACTTC.

This chain links TRBV29-1 with TRBJ1-2; TRBD1 agrees at 10 bases. CDR3 length: 16 residues. Trimming at V came to 0 bases and at J to 1 base, leaving 5 bases not matched to a gene. Germline-derived CDR1 and CDR2 are SQVTM and ANQGSEA. The CDR3 sequence is CSVEDRGTGVNYGYTF. DNA of the CDR3: TGCAGCGTTGAAGATCGTGGGACAGGGGTTAACTATGGCTACACCTTC.

This chain connects TRBV5-4 to TRBJ2-1; possibly TRBD1 or TRBD2 for D (5 bases each). With 0 bases removed from V and 14 bases from J, the gap between germline ends came to 18 bases. This CDR3 comprises 14 residues. Germline lookup yields CDR1 SGHNT and CDR2 YYREEE (reference sequence). Written as DNA, the CDR3 is TGTGCCAGCAGCTTGGGGCAGGGAGACCTCGACAAGTTCTTC. Translating gives CASSLGQGDLDKFF.

The chain recombines TRBV4-3 with TRBJ1-5; D is undetermined. The CDR3 runs to 15 residues. Trimming shortened V by 5 bases and J by 4 bases, and 15 bases separated the two germline ends. Germline-derived CDR1 and CDR2 are LGHNA and YSLEER. CDR3 amino acids: CASSLAISRNQPQHF. The CDR3 region has the DNA TGCGCCAGCAGCTTGGCAATCAGTAGGAATCAGCCCCAGCATTTT.

V gene TRBV28 combines with J gene TRBJ1-6; 8 positions agree with TRBD1. Trimming cost V 5 bases and J 10 bases; bases outside gene matches: 4. The CDR3 runs 13 residues. The germline V gene has CDR1 MDHEN and CDR2 SYDVKM. CDR3 bases: TGTGCCAGCAGTGACAGGGGAGAATCACCCCTCCACTTT. This translates into CASSDRGESPLHF. Full variable domain (remainder filled in from reference TRBV28 and TRBJ1-6): DVKVTQSSRYLVKRTGEKVFLECVQDMDHENMFWYRQDPGLGLRLIYFSYDVKMKEKGDIPEGYSVSREKKERFSLILESASTNQTSMYLCASSDRGESPLHFGNGTRLTVT.

Comments on this clone: Other nucleotide sequences in the sample specify the same CDR3. This chain joins TRBV2 and TRBJ2-5; 7 bases match TRBD1. The CDR3 consists of 14 residues. CDR1 is SNHLY, CDR2 FYNNEI, per germline. Trimming took 3 bases from V and 5 from J; bases not matched to a gene: 6. In DNA, the CDR3 is TGTGCCAGCAGTGACCGGACAGGAGTGGAGACCCAGTACTTC. It specifies CASSDRTGVETQYF.

Note on this clone: Different DNA sequences within this sample yield the same CDR3. The chain uses TRBV7-9 and TRBJ1-1; no firm D call. The germline CDR1 and CDR2 sequences are SEHNR and FQNEAQ (reference sequence). This CDR3 comprises 13 residues. Between the trimmed V and J ends, which lost 3 bases and 1 base, there was a span of 6 bases. The DNA for the CDR3 is TGTGCCAGCAGCTTGGTTGAGAACACTGAAGCTTTCTTT. Protein: CASSLVENTEAFF.

V is TRBV11-2 and J is TRBJ2-7, with a tentative D call TRBD1 (5 bases). Trimming left V 0 bases short and J 2 bases short, with 11 bases between. Germline-derived CDR1 and CDR2 are SGHAT and FQNNGV. This CDR3 comprises 15 residues. CDR3 sequence (DNA): TGTGCCAGCAGCTTAGAGCGGAAGGGGCCCTACGAGCAGTACTTC. Translation gives CASSLERKGPYEQYF.

This clone was picked up a small number of times. This chain joins TRBV29-1 and TRBJ1-1; D not certain. V lost 8 bases and J 5 bases, leaving 18 bases between the germline ends. The germline gives CDR1 SQVTM, CDR2 ANQGSEA. The CDR3 runs to 13 residues. The CDR3 protein is CSTRPLRRTEAFF. The CDR3 DNA reads TGCAGCACCCGGCCCCTCCGGAGGACTGAAGCTTTCTTT. The whole variable domain, filled in from reference TRBV29-1 and TRBJ1-1, reads SAVISQKPSRDICQRGTSLTIQCQVDSQVTMMFWYRQQPGQSLTLIATANQGSEATYESGFVIDKFPISRPNLTFSTLTVSNMSPEDSSIYLCSTRPLRRTEAFFGQGTRLTVV.

Comments on this clone: The same CDR3 arises from other DNA sequences in this sample as well. The chain recombines TRBV28 with TRBJ1-2; D is undetermined. The CDR3 totals 13 residues. CDR1 and CDR2 (germline): MDHEN, SYDVKM. Trimming cost V 2 bases and J 5 bases, with 9 bases left between them. CDR3 nucleotide sequence: TGTGCCAGCAGTTTAAGTCAGCGTTATGGCTACACCTTC. Encoded protein: CASSLSQRYGYTF.

This chain links TRBV18 with TRBJ2-1; no firm D call. Germline-derived CDR1 and CDR2 are KGHSH and LQKENI. The V end was cut by 0 bases, the J end by 6 bases, with 15 bases between. This CDR3 is 16 amino acids long. CDR3 sequence (DNA): TGTGCCAGCTCACCACCGGCTAGAGTGGGCATCAATGAGCAGTTCTTC. Encoded protein: CASSPPARVGINEQFF.

This chain joins TRBV5-1 and TRBJ2-1; 12 nucleotides align to TRBD2. V shed 5 bases, J shed 8 bases, and the junction held 14 bases outside the gene matches. The CDR3 spans 17 residues. CDR1 and CDR2 from the germline V gene are SGHRS and YFSETQ. The chain's CDR3 is CASRIAPLAGGGDEQFF. The CDR3 bases are TGCGCCAGCAGGATTGCCCCACTAGCGGGAGGCGGGGATGAGCAGTTCTTC. The variable domain in full, with the rest retrieved from reference TRBV5-1 and TRBJ2-1, is KAGVTQTPRYLIKTRGQQVTLSCSPISGHRSVSWYQQTPGQGLQFLFEYFSETQRNKGNFPGRFSGRQFSNSRSEMNVSTLELGDSALYLCASRIAPLAGGGDEQFFGPGTRLTVL.

V and J are TRBV5-4 and TRBJ2-1; 11 nucleotides line up with TRBD2. V lost 0 bases and J lost 7; bases outside the gene matches: 9. This CDR3 comprises 17 residues. Looked up from germline, CDR1 is SGHNT and CDR2 is YYREEE (reference sequence). CDR3 protein: CASSLGTSGRWGNEQFF. In DNA, the CDR3 is TGTGCCAGCAGCTTGGGCACTAGCGGGAGATGGGGGAATGAGCAGTTCTTC. The variable domain in full, completed from reference TRBV5-4 and TRBJ2-1, reads ETGVTQSPTHLIKTRGQQVTLRCSSQSGHNTVSWYQQALGQGPQFIFQYYREEENGRGNFPPRFSGLQFPNYSSELNVNALELDDSALYLCASSLGTSGRWGNEQFFGPGTRLTVL.

V usage is TRBV5-1 and J usage is TRBJ1-1; TRBD1 might be the D (5 bases). Germline-derived CDR1 and CDR2 are SGHRS and YFSETQ. This CDR3 contains 15 residues. Trimming stripped 0 bases from V and 1 base from J, with 10 bases between. The CDR3 spells CASSLAVGQNTEAFF. In nucleotides, the CDR3 is TGCGCCAGCAGCTTGGCCGTAGGACAGAACACTGAAGCTTTCTTT.

This clone was recorded only once. The chain links TRBV28 to TRBJ2-3, with TRBD2 matching 12 bases. Unmatched junction bases numbered 8, after V lost 7 bases and J lost 6 bases. Germline V gene data show CDR1 as MDHEN and CDR2 as SYDVKM. CDR3 size: 15 residues. CDR3 protein: CASTLGGLAGDTQYF. The CDR3 DNA follows: TGTGCCAGCACCCTAGGAGGACTAGCGGGGGATACGCAGTATTTT.

This clone was counted once. V usage is TRBV10-3 and J usage is TRBJ1-1, with D perhaps TRBD1 (5 bases). The germline CDR1 and CDR2 sequences are ENHRY and SYGVKD. The CDR3 covers 13 residues. V lost 0 bases to trimming and J lost 7 bases, with 9 bases between them. CDR3 coding DNA: TGTGCCATCAGTGAGTCGGCAGGGAATGAAGCTTTCTTT. It is translated as CAISESAGNEAFF.

This clone was detected only once. V usage is TRBV7-9 and J usage is TRBJ1-6; the D is unclear. V was cut by 5 bases and J by 10 bases, with 12 bases left in between. Germline V gene sequence: CDR1 SEHNR, CDR2 FQNEAQ (reference sequence). The CDR3 consists of 13 residues. The chain's CDR3 is CASSPPSESPLHF. CDR3 nucleotides: TGTGCCAGCAGCCCTCCGTCGGAGTCACCCCTCCACTTT.